Listed below are T cell receptor beta chains from one sample, sequenced in a study of T cells in Graves' hyperthyroidism and ophthalmopathy. TCRdb itself ran the multiplex PCR reads through MiXCR, one entry per CDR3 protein. The sample carries 600,000 or so distinct CDR3 sequences, about half recorded once. The sample was peripheral blood or thyroid tissue (not recorded which). Receptors were obtained from a woman under 30 with Graves' hyperthyroidism. Each CDR3 is given with its conserved first and last residue. The order of the fields is clone size, V gene, J gene, D gene, CDR3 protein, CDR3 DNA. A D gene is named only where the DNA matches it firmly. Some rows have no size entry. The others give once, few or many, or a class for an expanded clone.

.	TRBV6-2/TRBV6-3	TRBJ2-7	.	CASSSGGGQQYF	TGTGCCAGCAGTTCTGGTGGGGGGCAGCAGTACTTC
.	TRBV29-1	TRBJ2-5	TRBD1	CSVSRGRETQYF	TGCAGCGTGAGCAGGGGGCGAGAGACCCAGTACTTC
few	TRBV2	TRBJ1-3	.	CASSTGDLSGNTIYF	TGTGCCAGCAGTACGGGTGATCTCTCTGGAAACACCATATATTTT
.	TRBV27	TRBJ1-1	.	CASSLPGKVPEAFF	TGTGCCAGCAGTTTACCCGGGAAGGTCCCTGAAGCTTTCTTT
.	TRBV10-3	TRBJ1-6	.	CAISESNQGSSYNSPLHF	TGTGCCATCAGTGAGTCGAATCAGGGGAGCTCCTATAATTCACCCCTCCACTTT
.	TRBV2	TRBJ2-7	.	CASSPDRDFPSSYEQYF	TGTGCCAGCAGCCCAGACAGGGACTTCCCGAGCTCCTACGAGCAGTACTTC
.	TRBV7-3	TRBJ1-2	TRBD1	CASSQDLDRGLEGYTF	TGCGCCAGCAGCCAAGATTTGGACAGGGGGCTGGAGGGCTACACCTTC
.	TRBV20-1	TRBJ1-6	.	CSARPGADNSPLHF	TGCAGTGCTAGACCCGGGGCGGATAATTCACCCCTCCACTTT
few	TRBV7-8	TRBJ1-2	TRBD1	CASSFTGADGYTF	TGTGCCAGCAGCTTTACAGGGGCGGATGGCTACACCTTC
.	TRBV7-6	TRBJ2-7	TRBD2	CASSLTSGSCEQYF	TGTGCCAGCAGCTTGACTAGCGGTTCCTGCGAGCAGTACTTC
few	TRBV2	TRBJ1-6	.	CASRDNYSPLHF	TGTGCCAGCAGGGACAATTATTCACCCCTCCACTTT
.	TRBV2	TRBJ1-5	TRBD1	CASSLGTVLSRVSNQPQHF	TGTGCCAGCAGTTTGGGGACAGTCCTCTCGCGGGTGAGCAATCAGCCCCAGCATTTT
many	TRBV7-9	TRBJ2-7	.	CASSSPWRDGDEQYF	TGTGCCAGCAGCTCCCCGTGGCGGGACGGGGACGAGCAGTACTTC
once	TRBV2	TRBJ2-2	TRBD2	CASSEALAGLGELFF	TGTGCCAGCAGTGAAGCGCTAGCGGGACTGGGGGAGCTGTTTTTT
.	TRBV12-3/TRBV12-4	TRBJ2-7	.	CASRRQETYEQYF	TGTGCCAGCCGGCGACAGGAAACTTACGAGCAGTACTTC
.	TRBV11-2	TRBJ2-7	.	CASSSNSGGDTYEQYF	TGTGCCAGCAGCTCTAATAGTGGCGGAGACACCTACGAGCAGTACTTC
many	TRBV29-1	TRBJ1-2	TRBD1	CSVWTGQGAYGYTF	TGCAGCGTTTGGACGGGACAGGGGGCCTATGGCTACACCTTC